This note documents a single T cell receptor (beta chain) sequence. The sample comes from a study of shared clonotypes between healthy human individuals. Produced via immunoSEQ multiplex PCR; TCRdb's table is partial and in-frame only. The repertoire consists of some 450,000 clones, with roughly 80% occurring once and the leading ten covering around 12%. V shed 7 bases, J shed 3 bases, and the junction held 3 bases outside the gene matches. CDR3 size: 14 residues. Germline V gene sequence: CDR1 WSHSY, CDR2 SAAADI. This receptor was taken from a woman between 35 and 50 years old in good health. Some clones in this sample may be carry-over from other donors' samples. This chain joins TRBV10-2 and TRBJ2-2, with TRBD2 matching 9 bases. Source material: PBMCs. CDR3 bases: TGCGCCAGCAAGTTAGCGGGAGACACCGGGGAGCTGTTTTTT. Protein product: CASKLAGDTGELFF.